These 19 T cell receptor beta chains were sequenced from one sample in a study of cytomegalovirus exposure and HLA in healthy donors. Primers: 60 Vbeta forward and 13 Jbeta reverse. Only in-frame clones appear in the TCRdb table, and some are missing; sequencing was by immunoSEQ multiplex PCR. The sample has 150,000 to 200,000 clones; more than 65% are singletons. The specimen sequenced was PBMCs. Receptors originate from a woman in her 30s in good health and CMV-seropositive.

This clone was recorded once. The CDR3 region is CASSETGFGQPQHF. DNA for the CDR3: TGTGCCAGCAGTGAAACAGGGTTCGGTCAGCCCCAGCATTTT. The rearrangement uses TRBV25-1 and TRBJ1-5; D possibly corresponds to TRBD1 (6 bases). Trimming took 2 bases from V and 6 from J, leaving 11 bases between them. This CDR3 spans 14 amino acids. Germline V CDR1 and CDR2: MGHDK, SYGVNS.

The V call is TRBV5-5, the J call TRBJ1-2, with 10 bases fitting TRBD1. Germline values: CDR1 SGHKS, CDR2 YYEKEE (reference sequence). The CDR3 has 14 residues. V lost 5 bases to trimming and J lost 8 bases; unmatched junction nucleotides: 9. In nucleotides, the CDR3 is TGTGCCAGCAGTTCCCCGGGACAGGGGCGAGGCTACACCTTC. Protein product: CASSSPGQGRGYTF.

The rearrangement uses TRBV13 and TRBJ2-7; 7 bases are shared with TRBD2. The J segment lost 5 bases and the V segment lost 5 bases, leaving 6 bases of the junction unmatched. From germline, CDR1 is PRHDT and CDR2 FYEKMQ (reference sequence). The CDR3 contains 13 residues. The CDR3 region is CASSASGGDEQYF. DNA of the CDR3: TGTGCCAGCAGCGCCTCGGGAGGCGACGAGCAGTACTTC.

The chain carries TRBV6-5 and TRBJ2-7, with 8 bases aligning to TRBD1. The CDR3 sequence is 15 residues long. Germline V gene sequence: CDR1 MNHEY, CDR2 SVGAGI. V lost 6 bases and J lost 3; bases outside the gene matches: 10. The CDR3 bases are TGTGCCAGCAGCGCGCAGGGGGCGCCGGGCTACGAGCAGTACTTC. Translation gives CASSAQGAPGYEQYF.

The chain uses TRBV27 and TRBJ2-2, with 8 bases identical to TRBD2. Germline V gene sequence: CDR1 MNHEY, CDR2 SMNVEV (reference sequence). The CDR3 is made up of 13 amino acids. Germline trimming cut 9 bases from V and 6 bases from J; bases unmatched to any gene: 6. The CDR3 loop is CASSRTSSGELFF. CDR3 nucleotide sequence: TGTGCCAGTTCACGGACTAGCTCCGGGGAGCTGTTTTTT.

This rearrangement joins TRBV9 to TRBJ2-7, with TRBD1 identical over 7 bases. The CDR3 is 14 amino acids. Germline V CDR1 and CDR2: SGDLS, YYNGEE. The V and J ends lost 3 bases and 5 bases, in that order; junction bases with no gene match: 8. DNA for the CDR3: TGTGCCAGCAGCGACGGGACAGCCCGACACGAGCAGTACTTC. Translating gives CASSDGTARHEQYF.

The rearrangement joins TRBV2 to TRBJ2-7; 8 bases are shared with TRBD2. V shed 7 bases, J shed 1 base, and the junction held 12 bases outside the gene matches. The CDR3 sequence is 16 residues long. The germline V gene has CDR1 SNHLY and CDR2 FYNNEI. The CDR3 DNA sequence: TGTGCCAGCAACGAGGGTTGGGGACTAGGGTCCTACGAGCAGTACTTC. Protein product: CASNEGWGLGSYEQYF.

This clone has just one count. Relative to the germline gene, one junction end is altered; a read error may explain this. The chain couples TRBV6-1 to TRBJ1-4, with a weak D call TRBD1 (6 bases). This CDR3 is 14 amino acids long. Germline CDR1 is MNHNS and CDR2 is SASEGT. For the CDR3, the DNA is TGTGCCAGCAGTGAAGACAGGCCGGTAGGGGGAATGGTTTTT. Its translation: CASSEDRPVGGMVF.

A remark on this clone: The same CDR3 also results from other DNA sequences found in this sample. CDR3: CASSLTGNTGELFF. The CDR3, as DNA: TGTGCCAGCAGTTTGACGGGGAACACCGGGGAGCTGTTTTTT. The genes are TRBV28 and TRBJ2-2; D not certain. CDR1 and CDR2 (germline): MDHEN, SYDVKM. The V end was cut by 3 bases, the J end by 1 base, with 6 bases between. There are 14 residues in the CDR3.

This chain links TRBV6-6 with TRBJ2-2, with unresolved D. The CDR3 is 13 residues long. Trimming pared 2 bases from V and 3 bases from J, leaving 4 bases between. Germline V CDR1 and CDR2: MNHNY, SVGAGI (reference sequence). Here the CDR3 reads CASSYTYTGELFF. Here the CDR3 DNA reads TGTGCCAGCAGTTACACATACACCGGGGAGCTGTTTTTT.

This chain connects TRBV7-9 to TRBJ2-7; D gene unclear. This CDR3 has 15 residues. Germline V CDR1 and CDR2: SEHNR, FQNEAQ (reference sequence). Trimming cost V 4 bases and J 2 bases, with 15 bases left between them. The CDR3 bases are TGTGCCAGCAGCTCCCCTCTTGGGCAGGCCTACGAGCAGTACTTC. Residues: CASSSPLGQAYEQYF.

There are a few counts of this clone. The chain is built from TRBV6-4 and TRBJ1-5; TRBD1 is a possible D gene (6 bases). The CDR3 extends over 14 amino acids. Germline V gene data show CDR1 as MRHNA and CDR2 as SNTAGT. V lost 6 bases and J lost 7, with 16 bases in between. The CDR3 sequence: CASSAWTELQPQHF. The CDR3 coding sequence is TGTGCCAGCAGCGCGTGGACAGAACTACAGCCCCAGCATTTT.

CDR3 in amino acids: CASSLGSNSPLHF. Here the CDR3 DNA reads TGTGCCAGCAGCTTGGGGAGCAATTCACCCCTCCACTTT. V is TRBV5-6 and J is TRBJ1-6; D is unclear. The CDR3 contains 13 residues. Trimming cost V 0 bases and J 7 bases, with 5 bases left between them. The V gene's germline CDR1 is SGHDT and CDR2 YYEEEE.

This clone has just a few counts. The V gene is TRBV15, the J gene TRBJ2-5; D call uncertain. Germline V gene sequence: CDR1 LNHNV, CDR2 YYDKDF (reference sequence). The CDR3 is made up of 15 amino acids. Trimming pared 0 bases from V and 5 bases from J, leaving 13 bases between. DNA for the CDR3: TGTGCCACCAGCAGAGATCGCGGCCCTAGGGAGACCCAGTACTTC. Translated: CATSRDRGPRETQYF.

The V call is TRBV30, the J call TRBJ1-2; D is undetermined. Germline V gene data show CDR1 as GTSNPN and CDR2 as SVGIG (reference sequence). The V gene lost 1 base and the J gene lost 3 bases, with 12 bases spanning the gap. CDR3 size: 14 residues. CDR3 in amino acids: CAWSGPQVHYGYTF. DNA of the CDR3: TGTGCCTGGAGTGGGCCCCAGGTTCACTATGGCTACACCTTC.

The V and J genes are TRBV28 and TRBJ2-3; TRBD1 matches 7 bases. The junction had 6 bases not matched to a gene; V was cut back by 5 bases and J by 7 bases. The CDR3 is 13 residues long. CDR1 is MDHEN and CDR2 is SYDVKM in the germline V gene. CDR3 DNA sequence: TGTGCCAGCAGTCCAAACAGGGGCAATACGCAGTATTTT. As protein: CASSPNRGNTQYF.

The chain couples TRBV5-1 to TRBJ1-4, with 9 bases aligning to TRBD1. CDR1 and CDR2 (germline): SGHRS, YFSETQ. The V and J ends lost 3 bases and 8 bases, in that order; junction bases with no gene match: 8. The CDR3 is 15 amino acids. CDR3 residues: CASSSLGTGQEKLFF. DNA of the CDR3: TGCGCCAGCAGCTCTCTGGGGACAGGGCAAGAAAAACTGTTTTTT.

This clone has only one observation. The chain has TRBV7-2 and TRBJ1-4; a weak D match, TRBD1 (6 bases). The V end lost 5 bases, the J end lost 5 bases, and 18 bases lay between the germline ends. There are 16 residues in the CDR3. Per the germline V gene, CDR1 is SGHTA and CDR2 is FQGNSA. The DNA of the CDR3 is TGTGCCAGCAGCCCGGACAGACCGGGGGGGAATGAAAAACTGTTTTTT. Translating gives CASSPDRPGGNEKLFF. Full variable domain (outside the CDR3, taken from reference TRBV7-2 and TRBJ1-4): GAGVSQSPSNKVTEKGKDVELRCDPISGHTALYWYRQSLGQGLEFLIYFQGNSAPDKSGLPSDRFSAERTGGSVSTLTIQRTQQEDSAVYLCASSPDRPGGNEKLFFGSGTQLSVL.

V gene TRBV19 combines with J gene TRBJ2-1; 8 nucleotides match TRBD1. The V and J ends lost 1 base and 7 bases, in that order; junction bases with no gene match: 6. The CDR3 covers 15 residues. The germline gives CDR1 LNHDA, CDR2 SQIVND (reference sequence). The CDR3 region is CASSIAGGAGNEQFF. DNA for the CDR3: TGTGCCAGTAGTATAGCAGGGGGCGCGGGGAATGAGCAGTTCTTC.